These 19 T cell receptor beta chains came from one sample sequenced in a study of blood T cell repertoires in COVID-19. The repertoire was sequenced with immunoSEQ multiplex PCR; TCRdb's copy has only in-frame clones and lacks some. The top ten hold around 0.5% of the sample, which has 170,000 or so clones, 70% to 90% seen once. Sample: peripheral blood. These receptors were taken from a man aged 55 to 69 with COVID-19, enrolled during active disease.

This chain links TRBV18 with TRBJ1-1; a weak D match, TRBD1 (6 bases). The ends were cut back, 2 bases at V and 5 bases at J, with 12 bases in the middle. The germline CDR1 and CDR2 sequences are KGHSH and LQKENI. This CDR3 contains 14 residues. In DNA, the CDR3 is TGTGCCAGCTCACCAGGACAGCGAGAGACTGAAGCTTTCTTT. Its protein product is CASSPGQRETEAFF.

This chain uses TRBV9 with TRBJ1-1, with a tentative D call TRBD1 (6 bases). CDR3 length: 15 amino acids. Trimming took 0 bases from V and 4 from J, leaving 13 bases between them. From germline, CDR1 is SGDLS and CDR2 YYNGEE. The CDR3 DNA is TGTGCCAGCAGCGTAGTTGAGGGGGTGGGCACTGAAGCTTTCTTT. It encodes CASSVVEGVGTEAFF.

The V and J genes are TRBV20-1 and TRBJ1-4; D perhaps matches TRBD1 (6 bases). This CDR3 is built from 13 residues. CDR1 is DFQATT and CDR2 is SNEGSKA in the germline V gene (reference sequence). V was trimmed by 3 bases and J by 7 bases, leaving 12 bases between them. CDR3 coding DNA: TGCAGTGCTAGTCGGGGGGGCCTTGAAAAACTGTTTTTT. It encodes CSASRGGLEKLFF.

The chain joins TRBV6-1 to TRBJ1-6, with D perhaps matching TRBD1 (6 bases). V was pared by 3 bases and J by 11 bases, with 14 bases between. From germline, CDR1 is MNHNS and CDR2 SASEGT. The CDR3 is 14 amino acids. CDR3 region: CASSDWTDPAPLHF. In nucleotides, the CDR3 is TGTGCCAGCAGTGATTGGACAGATCCGGCACCCCTCCACTTT.

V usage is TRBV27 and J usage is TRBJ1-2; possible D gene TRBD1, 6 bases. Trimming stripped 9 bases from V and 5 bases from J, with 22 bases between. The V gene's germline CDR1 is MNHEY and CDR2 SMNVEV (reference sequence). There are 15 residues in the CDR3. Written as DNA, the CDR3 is TGTGCCAGTTCCAATATCAGGGGTTCGCGTTATGGCTACACCTTC. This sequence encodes CASSNIRGSRYGYTF.

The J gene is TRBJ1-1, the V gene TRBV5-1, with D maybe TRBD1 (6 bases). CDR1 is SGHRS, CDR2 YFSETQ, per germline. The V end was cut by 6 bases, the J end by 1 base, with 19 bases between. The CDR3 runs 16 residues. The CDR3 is CASTPRPGVSNTEAFF. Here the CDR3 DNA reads TGCGCCAGCACGCCACGGCCAGGGGTCTCGAACACTGAAGCTTTCTTT.

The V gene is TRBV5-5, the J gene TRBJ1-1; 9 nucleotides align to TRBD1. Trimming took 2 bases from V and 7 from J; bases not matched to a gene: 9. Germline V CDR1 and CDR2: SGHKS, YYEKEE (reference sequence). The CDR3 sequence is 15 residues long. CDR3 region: CASSLQGAGVGEAFF. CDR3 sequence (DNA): TGTGCCAGCAGCTTACAGGGGGCGGGGGTAGGTGAAGCTTTCTTT. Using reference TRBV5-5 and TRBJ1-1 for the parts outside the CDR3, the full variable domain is DAGVTQSPTHLIKTRGQQVTLRCSPISGHKSVSWYQQVLGQGPQFIFQYYEKEERGRGNFPDRFSARQFPNYSSELNVNALLLGDSALYLCASSLQGAGVGEAFFGQGTRLTVV.

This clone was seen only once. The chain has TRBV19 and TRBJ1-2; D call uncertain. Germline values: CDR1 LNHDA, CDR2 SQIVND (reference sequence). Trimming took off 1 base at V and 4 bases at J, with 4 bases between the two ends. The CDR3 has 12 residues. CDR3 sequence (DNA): TGTGCCAGTAGTATAGCTACCTATGGCTACACCTTC. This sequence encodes CASSIATYGYTF. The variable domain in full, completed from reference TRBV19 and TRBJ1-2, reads DGGITQSPKYLFRKEGQNVTLSCEQNLNHDAMYWYRQDPGQGLRLIYYSQIVNDFQKGDIAEGYSVSREKKESFPLTVTSAQKNPTAFYLCASSIATYGYTFGSGTRLTVV.

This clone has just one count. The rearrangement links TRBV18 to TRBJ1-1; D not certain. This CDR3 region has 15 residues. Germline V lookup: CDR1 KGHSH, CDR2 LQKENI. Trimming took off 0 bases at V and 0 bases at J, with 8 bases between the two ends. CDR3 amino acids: CASSPPRAMNTEAFF. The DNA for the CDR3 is TGTGCCAGCTCACCACCGCGGGCCATGAACACTGAAGCTTTCTTT.

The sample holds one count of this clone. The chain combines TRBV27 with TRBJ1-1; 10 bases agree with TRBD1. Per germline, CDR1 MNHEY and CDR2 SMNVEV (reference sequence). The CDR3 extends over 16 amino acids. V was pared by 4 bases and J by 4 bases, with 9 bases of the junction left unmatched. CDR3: CASSYRDRGFSTEAFF. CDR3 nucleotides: TGTGCCAGCAGTTACCGGGACAGGGGATTTAGCACTGAAGCTTTCTTT.

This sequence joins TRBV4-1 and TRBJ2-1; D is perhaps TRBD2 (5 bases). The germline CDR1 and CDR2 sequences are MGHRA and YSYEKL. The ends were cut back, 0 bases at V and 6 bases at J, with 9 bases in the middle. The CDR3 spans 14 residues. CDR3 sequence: CASSQDWTGNEQFF. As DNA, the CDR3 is TGCGCCAGCAGCCAAGATTGGACTGGCAATGAGCAGTTCTTC.

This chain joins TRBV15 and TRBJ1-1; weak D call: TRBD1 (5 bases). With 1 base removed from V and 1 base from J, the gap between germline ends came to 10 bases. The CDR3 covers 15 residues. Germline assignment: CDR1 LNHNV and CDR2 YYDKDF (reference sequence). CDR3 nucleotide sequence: TGTGCCACCAGCAGAGTACAGGAGACGAACACTGAAGCTTTCTTT. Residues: CATSRVQETNTEAFF.

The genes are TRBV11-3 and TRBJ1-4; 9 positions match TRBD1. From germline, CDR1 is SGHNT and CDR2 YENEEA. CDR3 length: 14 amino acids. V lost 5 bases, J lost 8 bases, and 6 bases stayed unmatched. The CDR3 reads CASSPRDRAEKLFF. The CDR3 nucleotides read TGTGCCAGCAGCCCCCGGGACAGGGCCGAAAAACTGTTTTTT.

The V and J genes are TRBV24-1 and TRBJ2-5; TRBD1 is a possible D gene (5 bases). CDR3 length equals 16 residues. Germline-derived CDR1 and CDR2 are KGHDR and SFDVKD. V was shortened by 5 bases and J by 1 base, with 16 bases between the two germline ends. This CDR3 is CATSGISKGSQETQYF. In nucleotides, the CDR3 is TGTGCCACCAGTGGGATCAGCAAGGGGTCCCAAGAGACCCAGTACTTC.

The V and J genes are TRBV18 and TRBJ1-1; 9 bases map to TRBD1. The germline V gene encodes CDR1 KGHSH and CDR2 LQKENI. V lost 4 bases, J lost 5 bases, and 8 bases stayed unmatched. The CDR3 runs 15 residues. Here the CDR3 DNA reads TGTGCCAGCTCACTCGTAGGGACAGGGAAGACTGAAGCTTTCTTT. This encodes CASSLVGTGKTEAFF. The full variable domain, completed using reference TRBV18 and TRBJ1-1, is NAGVMQNPRHLVRRRGQEARLRCSPMKGHSHVYWYRQLPEEGLKFMVYLQKENIIDESGMPKERFSAEFPKEGPSILRIQQVVRGDSAAYFCASSLVGTGKTEAFFGQGTRLTVV.

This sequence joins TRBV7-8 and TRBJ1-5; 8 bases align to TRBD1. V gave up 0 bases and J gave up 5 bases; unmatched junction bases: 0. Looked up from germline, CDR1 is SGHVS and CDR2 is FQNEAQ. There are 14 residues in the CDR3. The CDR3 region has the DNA TGTGCCAGCAGCTTAGCACAGGGGGATCAGCCCCAGCATTTT. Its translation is CASSLAQGDQPQHF.

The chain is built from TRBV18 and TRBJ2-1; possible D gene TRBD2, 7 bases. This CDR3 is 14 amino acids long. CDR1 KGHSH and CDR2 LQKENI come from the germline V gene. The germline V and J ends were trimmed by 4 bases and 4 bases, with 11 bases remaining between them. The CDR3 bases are TGTGCCAGCTCACGGGAGGGGGATTACAATGAGCAGTTCTTC. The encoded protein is CASSREGDYNEQFF.

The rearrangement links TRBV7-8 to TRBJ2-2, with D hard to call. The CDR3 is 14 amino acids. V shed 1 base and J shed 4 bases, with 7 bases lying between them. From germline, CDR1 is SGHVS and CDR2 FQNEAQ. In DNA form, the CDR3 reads TGTGCCAGCAGCTTAGTCTGGAGCACCGGGGAGCTGTTTTTT. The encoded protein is CASSLVWSTGELFF. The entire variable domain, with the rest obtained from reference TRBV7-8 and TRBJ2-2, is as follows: GAGVSQSPRYKVAKRGQDVALRCDPISGHVSLFWYQQALGQGPEFLTYFQNEAQLDKSGLPSDRFFAERPEGSVSTLKIQRTQQEDSAVYLCASSLVWSTGELFFGEGSRLTVL.

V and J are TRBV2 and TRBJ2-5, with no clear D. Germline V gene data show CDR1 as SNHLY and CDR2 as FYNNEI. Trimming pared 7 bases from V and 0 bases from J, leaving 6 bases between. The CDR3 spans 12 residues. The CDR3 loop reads CASTLYQETQYF. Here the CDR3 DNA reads TGTGCCAGCACCCTGTACCAAGAGACCCAGTACTTC.